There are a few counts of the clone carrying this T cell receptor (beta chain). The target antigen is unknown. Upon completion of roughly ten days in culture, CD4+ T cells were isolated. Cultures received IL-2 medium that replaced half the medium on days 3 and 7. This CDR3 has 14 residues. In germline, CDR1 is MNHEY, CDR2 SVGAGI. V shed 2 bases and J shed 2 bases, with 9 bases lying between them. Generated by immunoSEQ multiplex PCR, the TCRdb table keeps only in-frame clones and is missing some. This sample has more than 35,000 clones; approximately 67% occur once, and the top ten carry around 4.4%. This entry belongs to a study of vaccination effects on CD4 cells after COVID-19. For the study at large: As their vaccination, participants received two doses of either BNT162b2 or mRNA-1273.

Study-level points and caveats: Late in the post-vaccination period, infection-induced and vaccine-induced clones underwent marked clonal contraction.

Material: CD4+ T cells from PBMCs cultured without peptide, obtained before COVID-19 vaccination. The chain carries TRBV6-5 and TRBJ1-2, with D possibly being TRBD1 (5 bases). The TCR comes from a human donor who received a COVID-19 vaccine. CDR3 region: CASSYARGNYGYTF. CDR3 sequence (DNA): TGTGCCAGCAGTTACGCTCGGGGGAACTATGGCTACACCTTC.